This is a list of T cell receptor beta chains from one sample in a study of CD8 T cells in Susac syndrome. TCRdb reprocessed the immunoSEQ multiplex PCR reads with MiXCR, giving one entry per CDR3 protein. In the table there are approximately 76,000 distinct CDR3 sequences, about 95% of which are singletons. Material for sequencing was CD8+ T cells from PBMCs. These receptors all come from a human donor with multiple sclerosis. CDR3s include the opening cysteine and the closing phenylalanine or tryptophan. A D gene is named only where the DNA matches it firmly. Size tells how often a clone was seen (once, few, many) or the class of an expanded clone, and some rows leave it out.

V gene: TRBV14
D gene: NA
J gene: TRBJ2-2
clone size: NA
CDR3 DNA: TGTGCCAGCAGCCACGCTGTCGGAGCGGTCGGGGAGCTGTTTTTT
CDR3 protein: CASSHAVGAVGELFF

V gene: TRBV3-1
D gene: NA
J gene: TRBJ1-1
clone size: NA
CDR3 DNA: TGTGCCAGCAGCCAAGATCTTTGGACCGCGGAGGATACTGAAGCTTTCTTT
CDR3 protein: CASSQDLWTAEDTEAFF

V gene: TRBV6-2/TRBV6-3
D gene: NA
J gene: TRBJ2-7
clone size: NA
CDR3 DNA: TGTGCCAGCGAGCAGGGCCCCCACGAGCAGTACTTC
CDR3 protein: CASEQGPHEQYF

V gene: TRBV25-1
D gene: NA
J gene: TRBJ2-7
clone size: NA
CDR3 DNA: TGTGCCAGCAGTGAACTACCCTACGAGCAGTACTTC
CDR3 protein: CASSELPYEQYF

V gene: TRBV5-1
D gene: TRBD2
J gene: TRBJ2-7
clone size: NA
CDR3 DNA: TGCGCCAGCAGCTTGGCGTCTAGCGGGAGGAGAGAGCAGTACTTC
CDR3 protein: CASSLASSGRREQYF

V gene: TRBV7-8
D gene: NA
J gene: TRBJ2-4
clone size: NA
CDR3 DNA: TGTGCCAGCAGCTTAGAAGGATCCGGCGGGATTCAGTACTTC
CDR3 protein: CASSLEGSGGIQYF

V gene: TRBV10-2
D gene: NA
J gene: TRBJ2-1
clone size: NA
CDR3 DNA: TGCGCCAGCAGTGACCCGGGAGTCCGGAATGAGCAGTTCTTC
CDR3 protein: CASSDPGVRNEQFF

V gene: TRBV30
D gene: TRBD1
J gene: TRBJ2-1
clone size: NA
CDR3 DNA: TGTGCCTGGAGTGTACCGGGACAGGGCTACAATGAGCAGTTCTTC
CDR3 protein: CAWSVPGQGYNEQFF

V gene: TRBV10-3
D gene: NA
J gene: TRBJ2-1
clone size: NA
CDR3 DNA: TGTGCCTCACGGACGGATAATGATGGGCAGTTCTTC
CDR3 protein: CASRTDNDGQFF

V gene: TRBV27
D gene: TRBD1
J gene: TRBJ2-5
clone size: NA
CDR3 DNA: TGTGCCAGCAGTTCTTCCGGACAGGGGGCGGGGGAGACCCAGTACTTC
CDR3 protein: CASSSSGQGAGETQYF

V gene: TRBV27
D gene: TRBD1
J gene: TRBJ1-5
clone size: NA
CDR3 DNA: TGTGCCAGCAGTTTCGGGACAGGGGGCAATCAGCCCCAGCATTTT
CDR3 protein: CASSFGTGGNQPQHF

V gene: TRBV7-2
D gene: TRBD1
J gene: TRBJ2-1
clone size: NA
CDR3 DNA: TGTGCCAGCAGCATGCGACAGGGGATGTACAATGAGCAGTTCTTC
CDR3 protein: CASSMRQGMYNEQFF

V gene: TRBV12-5
D gene: NA
J gene: TRBJ2-5
clone size: NA
CDR3 DNA: TGTGCTAGTGGTTCGCCCGGGGCAGTCCTACAAGAGACCCAGTACTTC
CDR3 protein: CASGSPGAVLQETQYF

V gene: TRBV4-2
D gene: TRBD1
J gene: TRBJ1-1
clone size: NA
CDR3 DNA: TGTGCCAGCAGCCACACAGGGGTTACTGAAGCTTTCTTT
CDR3 protein: CASSHTGVTEAFF

V gene: TRBV7-2
D gene: TRBD1
J gene: TRBJ1-5
clone size: NA
CDR3 DNA: TGTGCCAGCAGCTTAGCCGGCAGGGGGCAGCCCCAGCATTTT
CDR3 protein: CASSLAGRGQPQHF

V gene: TRBV20-1
D gene: TRBD2
J gene: TRBJ2-4
clone size: once
CDR3 DNA: TGCAGTGCTAGGGGGAAGACTAGCGGGAGTATAGGCAAAAACATTCAGTACTTC
CDR3 protein: CSARGKTSGSIGKNIQYF

V gene: TRBV9
D gene: NA
J gene: TRBJ1-5
clone size: few
CDR3 DNA: TGTGCCACCAGCGGCGTACAGGGAGGGCATCAGCCCCAGCATTTT
CDR3 protein: CATSGVQGGHQPQHF

V gene: TRBV19
D gene: NA
J gene: TRBJ1-5
clone size: NA
CDR3 DNA: TGTGCCAGTAGTTTCCGGGCCGCTCCGAGCAATCAGCCCCAGCATTTT
CDR3 protein: CASSFRAAPSNQPQHF

V gene: TRBV29-1
D gene: NA
J gene: TRBJ2-1
clone size: once
CDR3 DNA: TGCAGCGTTGAAGGTACTTTCGGGCACAATGAGCAGTTCTTC
CDR3 protein: CSVEGTFGHNEQFF

V gene: TRBV12-3/TRBV12-4
D gene: TRBD2
J gene: TRBJ2-2
clone size: NA
CDR3 DNA: TGTGCCAGCAGTCCCGCTAGCGGCCGGGGCACCGGGGAGCTGTTTTTT
CDR3 protein: CASSPASGRGTGELFF

V gene: TRBV11-2
D gene: NA
J gene: TRBJ2-2
clone size: NA
CDR3 DNA: TGTGCCAGCCGAACAGCGAACACCGGGGAGCTGTTTTTT
CDR3 protein: CASRTANTGELFF

V gene: TRBV21-1
D gene: NA
J gene: TRBJ2-5
clone size: NA
CDR3 DNA: TGTGCCAGCAGCAACCCTACTAGCGGGAGCGGAGAGACCCAGTACTTC
CDR3 protein: CASSNPTSGSGETQYF

V gene: TRBV27
D gene: NA
J gene: TRBJ2-7
clone size: NA
CDR3 DNA: TGTGCCAGCAGTTACAGTGCCAGCTCCTACGAGCAGTACTTC
CDR3 protein: CASSYSASSYEQYF